A single sample is the source of the 24 T cell receptor beta chains below, sequenced in a study of blood T cells in healthy people across ages. Then a second PCR, running about 6 to 12 cycles, was carried out with a sample-barcoded 5' primer and a J-beta primer mix. TCRdb reanalysed the 5' RACE reads using MiXCR and keeps one entry per CDR3 protein. The sample yields about 810,000 distinct CDR3 sequences, around 36% seen once. Sequenced: blood. These receptors were taken from a man aged 18 to 30 in good health.

The CDR3 region is CSARAWTGFRTDTQYF. Written as DNA, the CDR3 is TGCAGTGCTAGAGCCTGGACAGGCTTTCGCACAGATACGCAGTATTTT. The V gene is TRBV20-1, the J gene TRBJ2-3; 7 nucleotides align to TRBD1. The length of the CDR3 is 16 residues. The trim removed 1 base at V and 1 base at J, leaving 8 bases unmatched. Looked up from germline, CDR1 is DFQATT and CDR2 is SNEGSKA (reference sequence).

This clonotype was observed a few times. The chain uses TRBV4-3 and TRBJ2-3; no firm D call. In germline, CDR1 is LGHNA, CDR2 YSLEER. The germline V and J ends were trimmed by 0 bases and 3 bases, with 7 bases remaining between them. The CDR3 consists of 14 residues. Here the CDR3 reads CASSQDWTTDTQYF. Written as DNA, the CDR3 is TGCGCCAGCAGCCAAGACTGGACGACAGATACGCAGTATTTT.

The chain has TRBV20-1 and TRBJ1-4, with a tentative D call TRBD1 (6 bases). Germline V gives CDR1 DFQATT, CDR2 SNEGSKA (reference sequence). V was clipped by 3 bases and J by 5 bases, with 16 bases between them. The CDR3 sequence is 15 residues long. The CDR3 coding sequence is TGCAGTGCTAGGGGGACGACAGGATCCAATGAAAAACTGTTTTTT. It translates to CSARGTTGSNEKLFF.

This clonotype has only a few counts. The rearrangement joins TRBV12-3 or TRBV12-4 to TRBJ1-2, with no clear D. The V gene lost 6 bases and the J gene lost 4 bases, with 15 bases spanning the gap. This CDR3 has 14 residues. CDR3 sequence: CASSQLTDSYGYTF. The CDR3 DNA is TGTGCCAGCAGCCAATTAACAGATAGCTATGGCTACACCTTC.

The chain couples TRBV6-2 or TRBV6-3 to TRBJ2-5, with TRBD2 identical over 8 bases. Judging by the DNA end, TRBJ2-7 fits better; the J call may be wrong. Germline CDR1 and CDR2: MNHEY and SVGEGT. There are 13 residues in the CDR3. This CDR3 is CATVSSGGYEQYF. In DNA, the CDR3 is TGTGCCACCGTGTCGAGCGGGGGCTACGAGCAGTACTTC.

In this sample, this clonotype turned up a few times. The V and J genes are TRBV5-1 and TRBJ2-1, with D unclear. V lost 3 bases to trimming and J lost 3 bases, with 13 bases between them. Germline values: CDR1 SGHRS, CDR2 YFSETQ. The CDR3 extends over 15 amino acids. The CDR3 spells CASSSLGPVYNEQFF. The CDR3 region has the DNA TGCGCCAGCAGCTCGCTAGGACCTGTCTACAATGAGCAGTTCTTC. Filled out from reference TRBV5-1 and TRBJ2-1, the complete variable domain reads KAGVTQTPRYLIKTRGQQVTLSCSPISGHRSVSWYQQTPGQGLQFLFEYFSETQRNKGNFPGRFSGRQFSNSRSEMNVSTLELGDSALYLCASSSLGPVYNEQFFGPGTRLTVL.

The table lists this clonotype with a few counts. The rearrangement joins TRBV5-1 to TRBJ2-2, with D possibly matching TRBD2 (5 bases). Germline assignment: CDR1 SGHRS and CDR2 YFSETQ. The CDR3 has 14 amino acids. Trimming took 6 bases from V and 4 from J, leaving 13 bases between them. This CDR3 is CASNGLAATGELFF. The CDR3 DNA follows: TGCGCCAGCAACGGTCTAGCAGCCACCGGGGAGCTGTTTTTT.

CDR3 in DNA: TGTGCCAGCAGGGCAGGGTGGACGAACACTGAAGCTTTCTTT. It encodes CASRAGWTNTEAFF. The chain carries TRBV12-3 or TRBV12-4 and TRBJ1-1; weak D call: TRBD1 (5 bases). The CDR3 spans 14 residues. V lost 6 bases, J lost 1 base, and 12 bases lay in between.

V gene TRBV5-1 combines with J gene TRBJ1-5, with 8 bases identical to TRBD1. The ends lost 3 bases at V and 6 bases at J; junction bases unmatched: 5. CDR3 size: 14 residues. Germline CDR1 and CDR2: SGHRS and YFSETQ. Here the CDR3 reads CASSSAGGGQPQHF. The CDR3 DNA sequence: TGCGCCAGCAGCTCCGCAGGGGGCGGTCAGCCCCAGCATTTT. Full variable domain (remainder filled in from reference TRBV5-1 and TRBJ1-5): KAGVTQTPRYLIKTRGQQVTLSCSPISGHRSVSWYQQTPGQGLQFLFEYFSETQRNKGNFPGRFSGRQFSNSRSEMNVSTLELGDSALYLCASSSAGGGQPQHFGDGTRLSIL.

With regard to this clonotype: This may be a read error, as it is one base from a much larger clone. It is likely a read error, because the conserved phenylalanine at the end of the CDR3 is missing. The chain uses TRBV12-3 or TRBV12-4 and TRBJ1-2; 8 nucleotides agree with TRBD1. Losses at the gene ends were 7 bases for V and 5 bases for J; bases not matched to a gene: 9. This CDR3 has 14 amino acids. DNA for the CDR3: TGTGCCAGCACCCGGACAGGGCTCGAATATGGCTACACCTTA. This encodes CASTRTGLEYGYTL.

The chain employs TRBV11-2 and TRBJ2-1; D may match TRBD1 or TRBD2 (5 bases each). The V end lost 8 bases, the J end lost 8 bases, and 16 bases lay between the germline ends. The CDR3 length is 13 residues. Per germline, CDR1 SGHAT and CDR2 FQNNGV. The CDR3 DNA reads as TGTGCCAGCCGGGTTGGGGGTTCGGATGAGCAGTTCTTC. It encodes CASRVGGSDEQFF.

This clonotype was counted only a few times. The chain joins TRBV5-1 to TRBJ1-2; 11 bases align to TRBD1. Germline lookup yields CDR1 SGHRS and CDR2 YFSETQ. The CDR3 totals 14 residues. The V segment lost 4 bases and the J segment 3 bases; nucleotides outside the gene matches: 2. CDR3 sequence: CASSVDRGHYGYTF. The CDR3 DNA sequence: TGCGCCAGCAGCGTGGACAGGGGGCACTATGGCTACACCTTC.

In regard to this clonotype: Mismatch with germline at one junction end may stem from a read error. The chain links TRBV10-3 to TRBJ2-1; 9 positions match TRBD2. This CDR3 comprises 17 residues. The germline V gene has CDR1 ENHRY and CDR2 SYGVKD. The CDR3 region is CAVSEMGLAGTYNEQFF. CDR3 DNA: TGTGCCGTCAGTGAAATGGGCCTAGCGGGGACCTACAATGAGCAGTTCTTC.

This clonotype was seen only a few times. The chain couples TRBV4-2 to TRBJ1-1; 8 nucleotides align to TRBD1. CDR3 length: 21 residues. Germline V CDR1 and CDR2: LGHNA, YNFKEQ. V trimming: 1 base; J trimming: 0 bases; junction bases outside the gene matches: 19. Written as DNA, the CDR3 is TGTGCCAGCAGCCAAGCCTACTCTACAGGGGGTAATGACTGGTTGAACACTGAAGCTTTCTTT. Protein sequence: CASSQAYSTGGNDWLNTEAFF.

With respect to this clonotype: With a much larger clone just one base away, this may be a read error. J is TRBJ2-3 and V is TRBV29-1, with no clear D. This CDR3 has 13 residues. Per the germline V gene, CDR1 is SQVTM and CDR2 is ANQGSEA. In nucleotides, the CDR3 is TGCGGCGTTGAAGGCAGAAGCACAGATACGCAGTATTTT. It encodes CGVEGRSTDTQYF.

This clonotype was seen only a few times. V usage is TRBV20-1 and J usage is TRBJ2-1; D is perhaps TRBD1 or TRBD2 (6 bases each). The CDR3 covers 13 residues. Germline CDR1 and CDR2: DFQATT and SNEGSKA (reference sequence). V lost 8 bases and J lost 2, with 13 bases in between. For the CDR3, the DNA is TGCAGTCTCGGGGGCGGGGCCTACAATGAGCAGTTCTTC. Translation gives CSLGGGAYNEQFF.

This chain connects TRBV10-3 to TRBJ1-1, with 8 bases fitting TRBD1. Looked up from germline, CDR1 is ENHRY and CDR2 is SYGVKD. CDR3 length: 15 amino acids. The J segment lost 2 bases and the V segment lost 2 bases, leaving 4 bases of the junction unmatched. The chain's CDR3 is CAISESDRGNTEAFF. DNA for the CDR3: TGTGCCATCAGTGAGAGCGACAGGGGAAACACTGAAGCTTTCTTT.

V usage is TRBV25-1 and J usage is TRBJ2-3, with TRBD2 matching 13 bases. V dropped 4 bases and J dropped 4; count of bases not matched to a gene: 5. This CDR3 comprises 16 residues. Per the germline V gene, CDR1 is MGHDK and CDR2 is SYGVNS. CDR3 protein: CASSVTSGGSADTQYF. In DNA form, the CDR3 reads TGTGCCAGCAGTGTGACTAGCGGGGGGAGTGCAGATACGCAGTATTTT.

The chain joins TRBV20-1 to TRBJ1-5, with D uncertain. The V gene's germline CDR1 is DFQATT and CDR2 SNEGSKA (reference sequence). CDR3 size: 12 residues. V was shortened by 2 bases and J by 3 bases, with 5 bases between the two germline ends. As DNA, the CDR3 is TGCAGTGCTAGACAAGACAATCAGCCCCAGCATTTT. As protein: CSARQDNQPQHF.

V and J are TRBV6-2 or TRBV6-3 and TRBJ2-2, with 13 bases identical to TRBD2. V lost 6 bases and J lost 0; bases outside the gene matches: 13. The germline gives CDR1 MNHEY, CDR2 SVGEGT. This CDR3 spans 20 amino acids. The DNA for the CDR3 is TGTGCCAGCAGCCACGGGAGACTAGCGGGGGGACCAACGAACACCGGGGAGCTGTTTTTT. Its protein is CASSHGRLAGGPTNTGELFF.

The chain recombines TRBV20-1 with TRBJ2-3; D tentatively fits TRBD1 or TRBD2 (5 bases each). CDR3 length equals 13 residues. The germline V gene encodes CDR1 DFQATT and CDR2 SNEGSKA (reference sequence). V lost 3 bases and J lost 4, with 11 bases in between. The CDR3 nucleotides are TGCAGTGCTAGGGGGCAGGGAGCAGATACGCAGTATTTT. As protein: CSARGQGADTQYF.

This chain links TRBV29-1 with TRBJ2-2; tentatively, D is TRBD1 or TRBD2 (5 bases each). Trimming shortened V by 3 bases and J by 2 bases, and 13 bases separated the two germline ends. In germline, CDR1 is SQVTM, CDR2 ANQGSEA. This CDR3 has 15 amino acids. CDR3 in DNA: TGCAGCGTTGATATCCATGGGGGTAACACCGGGGAGCTGTTTTTT. Protein product: CSVDIHGGNTGELFF.

The sample holds one count of this clonotype. V and J are TRBV30 and TRBJ1-1; D may be TRBD1 (5 bases). Trimming cost V 4 bases and J 6 bases, with 15 bases left between them. The germline gives CDR1 GTSNPN, CDR2 SVGIG (reference sequence). The CDR3 has 13 residues. CDR3 nucleotides: TGTGCCTGGACGACAGACAGCCCGGCTGAAGCTTTCTTT. Amino acid sequence: CAWTTDSPAEAFF.

J is TRBJ2-1 and V is TRBV14; unclear D gene. Deletions cut 1 base from V and 4 bases from J, with 14 bases between. The CDR3 is 16 amino acids. In germline, CDR1 is SGHDN, CDR2 FVKESK. CDR3: CASSQVKDYSYNEQFF. CDR3 DNA: TGTGCCAGCAGCCAAGTGAAGGATTACAGTTACAATGAGCAGTTCTTC.